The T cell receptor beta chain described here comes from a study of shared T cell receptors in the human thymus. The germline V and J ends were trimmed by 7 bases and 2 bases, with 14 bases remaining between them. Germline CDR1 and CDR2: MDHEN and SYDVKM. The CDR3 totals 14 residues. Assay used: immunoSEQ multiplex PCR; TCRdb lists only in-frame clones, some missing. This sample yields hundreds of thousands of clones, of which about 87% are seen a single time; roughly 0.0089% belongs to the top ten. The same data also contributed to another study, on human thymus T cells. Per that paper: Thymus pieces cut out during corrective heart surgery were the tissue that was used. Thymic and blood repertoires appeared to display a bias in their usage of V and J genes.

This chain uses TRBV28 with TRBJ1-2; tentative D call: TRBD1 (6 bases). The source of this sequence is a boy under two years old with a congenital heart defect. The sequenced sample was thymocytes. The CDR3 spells CASTPFTGNYGYTF. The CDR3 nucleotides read TGTGCCAGCACTCCTTTCACAGGGAACTATGGCTACACCTTC.